This T cell receptor beta chain appears in the sequencing data of a study of CXCR3-negative and CXCR3-positive naive CD8 T cells. Germline V lookup: CDR1 MRHNA, CDR2 SNTAGT. The CDR3 runs 14 residues. Study findings and constraints: Cryopreservation partially decreased CXCR3 expression, and most assays used fresh PBMCs.

According to its frequency, this clonotype is medium-sized. Its antigen remains unidentified. The libraries of TRB cDNA were constructed through 5' RACE using UMI labels. TCRdb reprocessed the 5' RACE reads and reports one entry per CDR3 protein, with no DNA. The sample holds over 35,000 distinct CDR3 sequences. The TCR was taken from a human donor in good health. Some clones in this sample may be carry-over from other donors' samples. The chain uses TRBV6-4 and TRBJ2-1; as DNA is missing, the TRBD2 call by TCRdb cannot be tested. Source material: memory CD8+ T cells from blood. The CDR3 spells CASSDSAGGNEQFF.